The T cell receptor (beta chain) described here comes from a study of blood T cell repertoires in COVID-19. Study at large: The analysed material was cDNA or gDNA that came from T cells, B-cell-depleted T cells, or PBMCs.

How the authors handled the data: Reference gene primer amplification yielded estimated nucleated cell counts. Method: immunoSEQ multiplex PCR; TCRdb's copy keeps in-frame clones and lacks some. The DNA gave D and trimming, while V, J and clone size come from that table. Among 250,000 or so clones listed, more than 70% were seen once. The CDR3 runs to 15 residues. Trimming left V 5 bases short and J 7 bases short, with 20 bases between. Per the germline V gene, CDR1 is LNHDA and CDR2 is SQIVND (reference sequence). The rearrangement uses TRBV19 and TRBJ1-2; D call uncertain. This TCR was sampled from a woman aged 60-70 years with acute or convalescent COVID-19. Sequenced: peripheral blood. The chain's CDR3 is CASSPWTAAGSGYTF. DNA of the CDR3: TGTGCCAGTAGTCCTTGGACCGCCGCGGGGAGTGGCTACACCTTC.